The 18 T cell receptor beta chains below were found in one sample sequenced in a study of molecular identifiers for immune sequencing clone quantification. MiXCR, run by TCRdb on the PCR reads, gives a single entry per CDR3 protein. The table includes about half a million distinct CDR3 sequences, about 21% detected once. Input material: naive CD8+ T cells from blood, with Jurkat cell RNA spiked in. Subset denoted: FACS-sorted CD8+CD4-CCR7+CD45RA+ naive T cells. All receptors come from a human donor in good health. Some libraries in this study had Jurkat cell RNA spiked in.

Comment on this clonotype: Its ends do not fully match the called genes, so a read error is possible. The rearrangement uses TRBV30 and TRBJ1-1; no clear D gene. Germline V gene sequence: CDR1 GTSNPN, CDR2 SVGIG (reference sequence). The CDR3 is made up of 13 amino acids. As DNA, the CDR3 is TGTGCCTGGAGTGTAGGGATGAACACTGGAGCTTTCTTT. This encodes CAWSVGMNTGAFF.

This clonotype has more than one count but fewer than ten. J is TRBJ2-3 and V is TRBV6-5; TRBD2 matches at 8 bases. Trimming at V came to 2 bases and at J to 0 bases, leaving 4 bases not matched to a gene. Germline V gives CDR1 MNHEY, CDR2 SVGAGI. The CDR3 runs 16 residues. CDR3 bases: TGTGCCAGCAGTTACCATAGCGGGGATAGCACAGATACGCAGTATTTT. Translation: CASSYHSGDSTDTQYF.

This clonotype was seen ten or more times. The chain employs TRBV7-9 and TRBJ2-7; D may be TRBD2 (6 bases). The V gene lost 2 bases and the J gene lost 5 bases, with 19 bases spanning the gap. This CDR3 region has 16 residues. Germline V gives CDR1 SEHNR, CDR2 FQNEAQ (reference sequence). CDR3 region: CASSLNSWSEGDEQYF. The CDR3 DNA reads TGTGCCAGCAGCTTAAACTCTTGGTCGGAGGGCGACGAGCAGTACTTC.

A word on this clonotype: This may be a read error: a much more frequent sequence differs by one nucleotide. J is TRBJ2-7 and V is TRBV6-5, with a tentative D call TRBD1 (6 bases). This CDR3 contains 15 residues. Germline CDR1 MNHEY, CDR2 SVGAGI. CDR3 loop: CASSPATGSSCEQYF. As DNA, the CDR3 is TGTGCCAGCAGCCCCGCGACAGGAAGCTCCTGCGAGCAGTACTTC.

The gene calls are TRBV6-5 and TRBJ2-3; 9 bases agree with TRBD1. The germline V gene has CDR1 MNHEY and CDR2 SVGAGI. V gave up 4 bases and J gave up 3 bases; unmatched junction bases: 8. The CDR3 spans 16 residues. Here the CDR3 DNA reads TGTGCCAGCAGTTTACAGGGGGCGTCGGGAACAGATACGCAGTATTTT. It encodes CASSLQGASGTDTQYF.

Ten or more counts support this clonotype. The chain links TRBV12-3 or TRBV12-4 to TRBJ2-6; unclear D gene. The V end was cut by 6 bases, the J end by 2 bases, with 8 bases between. This CDR3 spans 14 amino acids. The CDR3 protein is CASSPFAGANVLTF. The CDR3 coding sequence is TGTGCCAGCAGCCCATTCGCTGGGGCCAACGTCCTGACTTTC.

This chain connects TRBV27 to TRBJ2-3, with 9 bases identical to TRBD2. The V segment lost 3 bases and the J segment 4 bases; nucleotides outside the gene matches: 8. CDR1 MNHEY and CDR2 SMNVEV come from the germline V gene (reference sequence). This CDR3 has 16 residues. The DNA of the CDR3 is TGTGCCAGCAGTTTTTTGGCTAGCGGGACCCCAGATACGCAGTATTTT. It is translated as CASSFLASGTPDTQYF.

Concerning this clonotype itself: This could be a read error, since a much larger clone is one nucleotide away. The chain is built from TRBV14 and TRBJ2-5; no clear D. This CDR3 has 12 residues. CDR1 is SGHDN and CDR2 is FVKESK in the germline V gene. DNA for the CDR3: TGTGCCAGCAGCCAAGAGAAGAGGACCCGGTACTTC. Translated: CASSQEKRTRYF.

There are a few counts of this clonotype. V is TRBV19 and J is TRBJ2-7, with TRBD2 identical over 9 bases. The CDR3 runs to 15 residues. The V gene end was trimmed by 7 bases and the J gene end by 2 bases; junction bases not matched to a gene: 9. Looked up from germline, CDR1 is LNHDA and CDR2 is SQIVND (reference sequence). The CDR3 spells CASTPAGGNAYEQYF. CDR3 DNA: TGTGCCAGTACCCCTGCGGGAGGGAACGCCTACGAGCAGTACTTC. The full variable domain, its missing parts supplied by reference TRBV19 and TRBJ2-7, is DGGITQSPKYLFRKEGQNVTLSCEQNLNHDAMYWYRQDPGQGLRLIYYSQIVNDFQKGDIAEGYSVSREKKESFPLTVTSAQKNPTAFYLCASTPAGGNAYEQYFGPGTRLTVT.

This clonotype was observed many times. V usage is TRBV6-2 or TRBV6-3 and J usage is TRBJ2-7; possibly TRBD1 for D (6 bases). Germline-derived CDR1 and CDR2 are MNHEY and SVGEGT. The CDR3 totals 13 residues. V dropped 2 bases and J dropped 2 bases, with 7 bases sitting between them. The CDR3 DNA reads TGTGCCAGCAGTTACGGACAGCCCTACGAGCAGTACTTC. The encoded protein is CASSYGQPYEQYF.

A word on this clonotype: This may be a read error: a much more frequent sequence differs by one nucleotide. This chain joins TRBV30 and TRBJ2-3, with D perhaps given as TRBD1 or TRBD2 (5 bases each). Germline V gene sequence: CDR1 GTSNPN, CDR2 SVGIG (reference sequence). V was shortened by 4 bases and J by 2 bases, with 13 bases between the two germline ends. The CDR3 loop spans 14 amino acids. Here the CDR3 DNA reads TGTGCCTGGATCCCGGGGCTGCTCACAGATACGCAGTATTTT. Translation: CAWIPGLLTDTQYF.

This chain joins TRBV28 and TRBJ1-5; the match to TRBD1 covers 8 bases. The germline gives CDR1 MDHEN, CDR2 SYDVKM. The CDR3 is 14 residues long. Trimming cost V 6 bases and J 8 bases; bases outside gene matches: 9. The CDR3 bases are TGTGCCAGCAGCATTCAGGGGGCCGGGGAGCCCCAGCATTTT. As protein: CASSIQGAGEPQHF.

About this clonotype itself: A clone one base away is much larger, so this may be a read error. The chain joins TRBV20-1 to TRBJ1-1, with a possible D match to TRBD1 (5 bases). Germline CDR1 and CDR2: DFQATT and SNEGSKA (reference sequence). The germline V and J ends were trimmed by 6 bases and 6 bases, with 20 bases remaining between them. This CDR3 contains 14 residues. Written as DNA, the CDR3 is TGCAGTGCCGTAAGGCAGGAAAGGGACCCTGAAGCTTTCTTT. Translated: CSAVRQERDPEAFF.

About this clonotype: Just one base apart from a much larger clone, this may be a read error. The missing conserved phenylalanine or tryptophan at the end of this CDR3 makes a read error likely. The rearrangement uses TRBV4-3 and TRBJ1-1; D is uncertain. V gave up 1 base and J gave up 4 bases, with 10 bases separating them. Germline lookup yields CDR1 LGHNA and CDR2 YSLEER. The CDR3 is 14 residues long. The chain's CDR3 is CASSQGSSGTEAFL. CDR3 bases: TGCGCCAGCAGCCAAGGGTCTTCAGGCACTGAAGCTTTCCTT.

The chain recombines TRBV12-3 or TRBV12-4 with TRBJ1-2, with TRBD1 matching over 7 bases. Losses at the gene ends were 6 bases for V and 1 base for J; bases not matched to a gene: 8. CDR3 length: 15 residues. The CDR3 coding sequence is TGTGCCAGCAGCCGTCCCGGGACAGTTAACTATGGCTACACCTTC. Protein product: CASSRPGTVNYGYTF.

There are many counts of this clonotype. At one boundary the junction diverges from the germline segment, which might be a read error. J is TRBJ2-1 and V is TRBV28, with D possibly being TRBD2 (6 bases). The V gene's germline CDR1 is MDHEN and CDR2 SYDVKM. This CDR3 has 13 amino acids. CDR3 nucleotides: TGTGCCAGTAGTTGGGACTTCTACAATGAGCAGTTCTTC. Translating it yields CASSWDFYNEQFF.

The genes are TRBV5-1 and TRBJ2-1; D is possibly TRBD2 (5 bases). Germline lookup yields CDR1 SGHRS and CDR2 YFSETQ. The CDR3 loop spans 16 amino acids. Trimming stripped 2 bases from V and 0 bases from J, with 12 bases between. CDR3 coding DNA: TGCGCCAGCAGCTTATCAGCGGTAGGCTCCTACAATGAGCAGTTCTTC. It is translated as CASSLSAVGSYNEQFF.

With regard to this clonotype: Relative to the germline gene, one junction end is altered; a read error may explain this. V gene TRBV28 combines with J gene TRBJ1-1, with D unclear. This CDR3 spans 13 amino acids. The germline V gene has CDR1 MDHEN and CDR2 SYDVKM. The CDR3 nucleotides read TGTGCCAGCAGTCTAATGGGGAACACTGAAGCTCTCTTT. This sequence encodes CASSLMGNTEALF.